The sequence of this T cell receptor (beta chain) was determined in a study of cytomegalovirus exposure and HLA in healthy donors. Primers for the PCR totalled 60 Vbeta and 13 Jbeta. TCRdb's copy holds only in-frame clones and misses some; the assay was immunoSEQ multiplex PCR. The profile shows 130,000 or so clones, roughly 77% of them singletons. About this clone itself: The antigen is unknown.

Germline CDR1 MNHNS, CDR2 SASEGT. The CDR3 has 15 amino acids. With 6 bases removed from V and 0 bases from J, the gap between germline ends came to 11 bases. General study results and limits: For most TCR sequences rarity was the rule, although some public TCRs occurred in many donors. With later analysis, a missense DCLRE1C variant became linked to TCR beta V- and J-gene trimming.

V is TRBV6-1 and J is TRBJ1-4, with D hard to call. This clonotype was sampled from a man between 25 and 39 years old in good health and CMV-seronegative. The sequencing sample was made of PBMCs. CDR3: CASRARLATNEKLFF. In nucleotides, the CDR3 is TGTGCCAGCAGGGCAAGACTAGCAACTAATGAAAAACTGTTTTTT.